Following are 21 T cell receptor beta chains from one sample sequenced in a study of T-cell memory formation after mild COVID-19. From the 5' RACE reads, TCRdb called clonotypes with MiXCR, one entry per CDR3 protein. The table lists more than 300,000 distinct CDR3 sequences, roughly an eighth of them singletons. The sequencing input was PBMCs or a T cell subset sorted from them (not recorded which). These receptors all come from a man between 18 and 29 years old who had mild COVID-19 (a few samples of this study predate the infection). Cell type and time point are not known.

This chain uses TRBV21-1 with TRBJ2-1. TRBV21-1 is assigned pseudogene status. The length of the CDR3 is 14 residues. In DNA form, the CDR3 reads TGTGCCAGCAGCATTAAGAAATCGCGGAATGAGCAGTTCTTC. Its translation is CASSIKKSRNEQFF.

This chain connects TRBV5-5 to TRBJ2-3; 8 bases line up with TRBD1. The CDR3 has 15 residues. The germline V gene encodes CDR1 SGHKS and CDR2 YYEKEE (reference sequence). J was trimmed by 6 bases and V by 6 bases; bases with no gene match: 12. The CDR3 loop reads CASTDHRGSQDTQYF. CDR3 bases: TGTGCCAGCACCGACCACAGGGGGTCACAGGATACGCAGTATTTT. The full variable domain, in which reference TRBV5-5 and TRBJ2-3 provide the parts outside the CDR3, is DAGVTQSPTHLIKTRGQQVTLRCSPISGHKSVSWYQQVLGQGPQFIFQYYEKEERGRGNFPDRFSARQFPNYSSELNVNALLLGDSALYLCASTDHRGSQDTQYFGPGTRLTVL.

This clonotype turned up a few times. The chain carries TRBV12-3 or TRBV12-4 and TRBJ2-4; TRBD2 matches at 8 bases. The CDR3 length is 17 residues. Trimming removed 2 bases from V and 1 base from J; junction bases left unmatched: 7. The CDR3 loop reads CASSLSGRGAAKNIQYF. The CDR3 DNA follows: TGTGCCAGCAGTTTATCAGGGCGGGGGGCGGCCAAAAACATTCAGTACTTC.

This clonotype was found a few times. J is TRBJ2-3 and V is TRBV5-1; 7 bases are a match to TRBD2. J gave up 1 base and V 7 bases, and 6 bases lay outside the gene matches. The CDR3 is 14 amino acids. In germline, CDR1 is SGHRS, CDR2 YFSETQ. CDR3 sequence (DNA): TGCGCCAGCGCGGGGGTCGGGGGCACAGATACGCAGTATTTT. Protein product: CASAGVGGTDTQYF. The complete variable domain, with remaining parts taken from reference TRBV5-1 and TRBJ2-3, reads KAGVTQTPRYLIKTRGQQVTLSCSPISGHRSVSWYQQTPGQGLQFLFEYFSETQRNKGNFPGRFSGRQFSNSRSEMNVSTLELGDSALYLCASAGVGGTDTQYFGPGTRLTVL.

This clonotype was counted a few times. V gene TRBV6-5 combines with J gene TRBJ1-2; D perhaps matches TRBD1 (6 bases). The CDR3 extends over 15 amino acids. In germline, CDR1 is MNHEY, CDR2 SVGAGI. V was clipped by 5 bases and J by 7 bases, with 20 bases between them. The CDR3 region has the DNA TGTGCCAGCAGTGCCTCGGGGGCGCGAGGGGGTGGCTACACCTTC. Amino acids: CASSASGARGGGYTF.

This sequence joins TRBV28 and TRBJ2-5; D gene ambiguous. The germline gives CDR1 MDHEN, CDR2 SYDVKM. The ends were cut back, 5 bases at V and 5 bases at J, with 9 bases in the middle. The CDR3 totals 12 residues. DNA of the CDR3: TGTGCCAGCAGTAAGGTCAGGGAGACCCAGTACTTC. It specifies CASSKVRETQYF.

This clonotype appeared many times. The rearrangement uses TRBV29-1 and TRBJ2-7; 7 positions match TRBD2. Germline V gene sequence: CDR1 SQVTM, CDR2 ANQGSEA. V trimming: 4 bases; J trimming: 3 bases; junction bases outside the gene matches: 6. The CDR3 contains 13 residues. The DNA of the CDR3 is TGCAGCGTTGGGATTGGCGGGGGCTACGAGCAGTACTTC. It yields the protein CSVGIGGGYEQYF.

This clonotype occurred many times. The chain employs TRBV6-5 and TRBJ2-6, with 8 positions matching TRBD1. This CDR3 region has 16 residues. CDR1 and CDR2 from the germline V gene are MNHEY and SVGAGI. V trimming: 5 bases; J trimming: 4 bases; junction bases outside the gene matches: 7. The CDR3 nucleotides are TGTGCCAGCAGTGGCCTGACAGGGGTCGGGGCCAACGTCCTGACTTTC. This gives the protein CASSGLTGVGANVLTF.

This clonotype was counted many times. V and J are TRBV6-5 and TRBJ1-1; D is ambiguous. V lost 7 bases, J lost 0 bases, and 3 bases lay in between. Germline V CDR1 and CDR2: MNHEY, SVGAGI. The length of the CDR3 is 11 residues. The CDR3 nucleotides are TGTGCCAGCATTTTGAACACTGAAGCTTTCTTT. Translating it yields CASILNTEAFF.

The gene calls are TRBV20-1 and TRBJ2-1; D remains unclear. The CDR3 sequence is 12 residues long. Deletions cut 6 bases from V and 0 bases from J, with 6 bases between. CDR1 is DFQATT, CDR2 SNEGSKA, per germline (reference sequence). CDR3 sequence: CSAMSSYNEQFF. In DNA form, the CDR3 reads TGCAGTGCCATGAGCTCCTACAATGAGCAGTTCTTC.

This clonotype was counted ten times or more. The chain is built from TRBV7-2 and TRBJ1-1; D is uncertain. CDR1 is SGHTA and CDR2 is FQGNSA in the germline V gene. Trimming left V 5 bases short and J 5 bases short, with 12 bases between. The CDR3 consists of 13 residues. The CDR3 loop is CASSLQRATEAFF. In DNA form, the CDR3 reads TGTGCCAGCAGCCTCCAGAGGGCTACTGAAGCTTTCTTT.

The rearrangement joins TRBV6-1 to TRBJ1-2; TRBD1 might be the D (5 bases). Germline CDR1 and CDR2: MNHNS and SASEGT. This CDR3 region has 12 residues. V was clipped by 11 bases and J by 5 bases, with 15 bases between them. The CDR3 nucleotides read TGTGCCGCCAGACCAGGGTCTTATGGCTACACCTTC. Protein: CAARPGSYGYTF.

V is TRBV7-2 and J is TRBJ1-5, with TRBD1 matching 7 bases. Losses at the gene ends were 6 bases for V and 0 bases for J; bases not matched to a gene: 5. This CDR3 is 15 amino acids long. Germline lookup yields CDR1 SGHTA and CDR2 FQGNSA. The CDR3 region is CASRRDSDSNQPQHF. CDR3 nucleotides: TGTGCCAGCAGACGGGACAGCGATAGCAATCAGCCCCAGCATTTT.

This clonotype was recorded many times. The V call is TRBV7-2, the J call TRBJ2-2; possibly TRBD1 for D (5 bases). Germline CDR1 is SGHTA and CDR2 is FQGNSA. Trimming took off 1 base at V and 1 base at J, with 7 bases between the two ends. CDR3 length: 15 amino acids. This CDR3 reads CASSLGTGNTGELFF. CDR3 sequence (DNA): TGTGCCAGCAGCTTAGGCACAGGGAACACCGGGGAGCTGTTTTTT.

In regard to this clonotype: At one of its ends the junction is not consistent with the germline gene, which may arise from a read error. The CDR3 nucleotides are TGTGCCAGCAGCTGGACCAGTGAAGAGGCCCAGTACTTC. It specifies CASSWTSEEAQYF. V and J are TRBV27 and TRBJ2-5; D not resolved. The CDR3 has 13 residues. Germline V gives CDR1 MNHEY, CDR2 SMNVEV (reference sequence).

The V gene is TRBV7-2, the J gene TRBJ2-3; TRBD2 might be the D (5 bases). Trimming took 4 bases from V and 5 from J, leaving 10 bases between them. The CDR3 runs to 13 residues. Germline assignment: CDR1 SGHTA and CDR2 FQGNSA. The CDR3 region has the DNA TGTGCCAGCAGCTCAAACCGGGGAGATACGCAGTATTTT. Protein sequence: CASSSNRGDTQYF.

This rearrangement joins TRBV6-2 or TRBV6-3 to TRBJ1-1, with D possibly being TRBD1 (5 bases). CDR1 MNHEY and CDR2 SVGEGT come from the germline V gene. Trimming removed 2 bases at V and 7 bases at J, with 14 bases between. The CDR3 runs 14 residues. The CDR3 sequence is CASSYRGSESEAFF. In DNA form, the CDR3 reads TGTGCCAGCAGTTACCGGGGGTCGGAGAGTGAAGCTTTCTTT.

In its sample, this clonotype was seen a few times. The germline gene is not matched at one end of the junction; a read error may be the cause. In nucleotides, the CDR3 is TGTGCCGGCAGACAGAACACTGAAGCTTTCTTT. This codes for CAGRQNTEAFF. V usage is TRBV2 and J usage is TRBJ1-1; unclear D gene. The CDR3 sequence is 11 residues long. CDR1 is SNHLY, CDR2 FYNNEI, per germline.

This clonotype was counted only a few times. The V call is TRBV24-1, the J call TRBJ2-3, with D perhaps matching TRBD1 (6 bases). Germline V CDR1 and CDR2: KGHDR, SFDVKD. The CDR3 totals 16 residues. Deletions cut 4 bases from V and 2 bases from J, with 15 bases between. The CDR3 DNA follows: TGTGCCACCAGTGACCCAGGGGATCGGGACACAGATACGCAGTATTTT. Residues: CATSDPGDRDTDTQYF.

In this sample, this clonotype turned up once. This chain joins TRBV5-1 and TRBJ1-5; 8 bases are shared with TRBD1. V lost 0 bases, J lost 6 bases, and 8 bases stayed unmatched. Germline CDR1 SGHRS, CDR2 YFSETQ. This CDR3 is 16 amino acids long. Here the CDR3 reads CASSLGDRTEGQPQHF. The CDR3 bases are TGCGCCAGCAGCTTGGGGGACAGGACAGAAGGTCAGCCCCAGCATTTT.

This clonotype has only a few counts. The V gene is TRBV5-6, the J gene TRBJ1-1; D is perhaps TRBD1 (5 bases). The CDR3 is made up of 13 amino acids. V lost 4 bases to trimming and J lost 6 bases, with 13 bases between them. Looked up from germline, CDR1 is SGHDT and CDR2 is YYEEEE. The DNA of the CDR3 is TGTGCCAGCAGCCCCACGGGGGTTCCTGAAGCTTTCTTT. It specifies CASSPTGVPEAFF.